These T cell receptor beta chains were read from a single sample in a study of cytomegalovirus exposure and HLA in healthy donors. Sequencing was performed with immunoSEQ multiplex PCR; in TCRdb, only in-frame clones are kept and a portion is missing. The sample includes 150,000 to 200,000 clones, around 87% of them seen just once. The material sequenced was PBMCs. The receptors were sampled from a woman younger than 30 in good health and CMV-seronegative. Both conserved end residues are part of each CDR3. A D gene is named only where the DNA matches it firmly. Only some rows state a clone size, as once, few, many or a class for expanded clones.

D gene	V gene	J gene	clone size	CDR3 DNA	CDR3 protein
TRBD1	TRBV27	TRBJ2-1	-	TGTGCCAGCAGTTTCATCAGGGCGGGGGACAGGGCGGACAATGAGCAGTTCTTC	CASSFIRAGDRADNEQFF
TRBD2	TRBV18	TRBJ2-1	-	TGTGCCAGCTCACCACTGCGGGGGAATGATGAGCAGTTCTTC	CASSPLRGNDEQFF
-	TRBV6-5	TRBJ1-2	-	TGTGCCACTTTTCGGTGGGGGGAGCATGGCTACACCTTC	CATFRWGEHGYTF
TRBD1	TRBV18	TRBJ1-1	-	TGTGCCAGCTCACCACGGATAGGACAGGGGGCAGTAAACACTGAAGCTTTCTTT	CASSPRIGQGAVNTEAFF
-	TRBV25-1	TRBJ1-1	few	TGTGCCAGCAGTGAACAGAACACTGAAGCTTTCTTT	CASSEQNTEAFF
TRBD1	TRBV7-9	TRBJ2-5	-	TGTGCCAGCAGCGCTCCCGGGACAGGGGTACAAGAGACCCAGTACTTC	CASSAPGTGVQETQYF
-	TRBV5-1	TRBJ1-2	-	TGCGCCAGCAGCTTGGACTTCTATGGCTACACCTTC	CASSLDFYGYTF
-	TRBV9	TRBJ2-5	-	TGTGCCAGCAGCGTTAGCGGCAATGATTTGGAGACCCAGTACTTC	CASSVSGNDLETQYF
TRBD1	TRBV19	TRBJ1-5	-	TGTGCCAGTAGCGCTGACAGGGGACAGAATCAGCCCCAGCATTTT	CASSADRGQNQPQHF
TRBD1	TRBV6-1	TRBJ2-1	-	TGTGCCAGCAGTGAAGTGGAGACAGGGGGCGGTGAGCAGTTCTTC	CASSEVETGGGEQFF
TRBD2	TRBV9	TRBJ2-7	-	TGTGCCAGCAGCGGGCTAGCGGGAGAGCAGTACTTC	CASSGLAGEQYF
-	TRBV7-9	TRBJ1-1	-	TGTGCCAGCAGCCCCACCCCGGGCACTGAAGCTTTCTTT	CASSPTPGTEAFF
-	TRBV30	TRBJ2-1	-	TGTGCCTGGAGTGTACATGAGGGATCTTCTACGTTCTTC	CAWSVHEGSSTFF
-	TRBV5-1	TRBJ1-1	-	TGCGCCAACAGCTTAGTTCAGGAGGGCACTGAAGCTTTCTTT	CANSLVQEGTEAFF
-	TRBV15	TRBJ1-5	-	TGTGCCACCAGCAGAGATCCTTTTCAGCCCCAGCATTTT	CATSRDPFQPQHF
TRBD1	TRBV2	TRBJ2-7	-	TGTGCCAGTACACAGGGGGCCTACGAGCAGTACTTC	CASTQGAYEQYF
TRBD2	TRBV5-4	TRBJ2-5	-	TGTGCCAGCAGCTCGGGTCGGGGGGGAGAGACCCAGTACTTC	CASSSGRGGETQYF
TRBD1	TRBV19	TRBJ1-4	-	TGTGCCAGCAGCGACAGGGGAGGTGAAAAACTGTTTTTT	CASSDRGGEKLFF
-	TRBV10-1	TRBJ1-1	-	TGCGCCAGCAGTAACCGGGTCGACCCAGGGGCTGAAGCTTTCTTT	CASSNRVDPGAEAFF
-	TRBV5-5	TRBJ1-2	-	TGTGCCAGCAGCCTCGACAGTCCGTATGGCTACACCTTC	CASSLDSPYGYTF
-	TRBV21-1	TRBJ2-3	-	TGTGCCAGCAGCAAATGGGACCGGGAGCGGACGGATACGCAGTATTTT	CASSKWDRERTDTQYF
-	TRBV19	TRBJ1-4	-	TGTGCCAGTAGTACACCCACAGGGCGAACTAATGAAAAACTGTTTTTT	CASSTPTGRTNEKLFF
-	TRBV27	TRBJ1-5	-	TGTGCCAGCAGTTTCCAGGGGCCGCAGCCCCAGCATTTT	CASSFQGPQPQHF
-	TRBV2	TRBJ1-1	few	TGTGCCAGCAGCCGGGATACGAACACTGAAGCTTTCTTT	CASSRDTNTEAFF
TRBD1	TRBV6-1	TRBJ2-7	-	TGTGCCAGCAGGGCCCTCCAGGCAGGGGGCTACGAGCAGTACTTC	CASRALQAGGYEQYF
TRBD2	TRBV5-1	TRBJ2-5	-	TGCGCCAGCAGCTTAAACGGGAGGGCCATTCTAGAGACCCAGTACTTC	CASSLNGRAILETQYF
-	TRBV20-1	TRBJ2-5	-	TGCAGTGCTAGAGATAAAGAGACCCAGTACTTC	CSARDKETQYF
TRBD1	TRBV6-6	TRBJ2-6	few	TGTGCCAGCAGCCGGGACAGCTCTGGGGCCAACGTCCTGACTTTC	CASSRDSSGANVLTF
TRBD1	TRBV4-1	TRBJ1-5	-	TGCGCCAGCAGCCAAGGACAGGGGGCAGATCAGCCCCAGCATTTT	CASSQGQGADQPQHF
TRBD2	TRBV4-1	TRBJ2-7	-	TGCGCCAGCAGCCGCACCGGGACTATCGAGCAGTACTTC	CASSRTGTIEQYF
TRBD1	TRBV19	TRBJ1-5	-	TGTGCCAGTAGTAGCGGGACAGGGCGTAATCAGCCCCAGCATTTT	CASSSGTGRNQPQHF
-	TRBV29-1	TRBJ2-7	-	TGCAGCGGCGCCGGGACAAACTACGAGCAGTACTTC	CSGAGTNYEQYF
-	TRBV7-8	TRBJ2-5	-	TGTGCCAGCAGCTTTGCTATCCAAGAGACCCAGTACTTC	CASSFAIQETQYF
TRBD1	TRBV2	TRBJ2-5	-	TGTGCCAGCAGTGGACAGGGGGCGTCTTCCCAAGAGACCCAGTACTTC	CASSGQGASSQETQYF
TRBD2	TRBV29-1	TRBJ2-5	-	TGCAGCGTTGAGGGGACTAGCGGGAGTTCGGGGACCCAGTACTTC	CSVEGTSGSSGTQYF
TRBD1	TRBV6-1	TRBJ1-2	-	TGTGCCAGCAGTGTGGACAGGGTAGTAACTGGCTACACCTTC	CASSVDRVVTGYTF
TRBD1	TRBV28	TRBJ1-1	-	TGTGCCAGCAGTCCCTCAGGGGGCGCGAACGGTGAAGCTTTCTTT	CASSPSGGANGEAFF
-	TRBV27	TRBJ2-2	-	TGTGCCAGCAGTTTGGCCCAGGGCCCCGGGGAGCTGTTTTTT	CASSLAQGPGELFF
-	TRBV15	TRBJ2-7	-	TGTGCCACCAGCACCGAACCGGACAGCTCCTACGAGCAGTACTTC	CATSTEPDSSYEQYF
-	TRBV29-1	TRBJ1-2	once	TGCAGCGTGGGGGGAGACTATGGCTACACCTTC	CSVGGDYGYTF
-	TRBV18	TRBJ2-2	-	TGTGCCAGCTCACCACCGCGCTTGAACACCGGGGAGCTGTTTTTT	CASSPPRLNTGELFF
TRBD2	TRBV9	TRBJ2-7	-	TGTGCCAGCAGCTCGGGACTAGCGGGAGAGTACGAGCAGTACTTC	CASSSGLAGEYEQYF
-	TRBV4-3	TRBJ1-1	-	TGCGCCAGCAGCCTCTCGATAGGCACAGCTGAAGCTTTCTTT	CASSLSIGTAEAFF
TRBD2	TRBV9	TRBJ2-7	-	TGTGCCAGCAGCCCTCGACTAGCAGGCGAGCAGTACTTC	CASSPRLAGEQYF
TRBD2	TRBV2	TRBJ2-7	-	TGTGCCAGCAGTGAAGCGGGGAGGGGCTCCTACGAGCAGTACTTC	CASSEAGRGSYEQYF